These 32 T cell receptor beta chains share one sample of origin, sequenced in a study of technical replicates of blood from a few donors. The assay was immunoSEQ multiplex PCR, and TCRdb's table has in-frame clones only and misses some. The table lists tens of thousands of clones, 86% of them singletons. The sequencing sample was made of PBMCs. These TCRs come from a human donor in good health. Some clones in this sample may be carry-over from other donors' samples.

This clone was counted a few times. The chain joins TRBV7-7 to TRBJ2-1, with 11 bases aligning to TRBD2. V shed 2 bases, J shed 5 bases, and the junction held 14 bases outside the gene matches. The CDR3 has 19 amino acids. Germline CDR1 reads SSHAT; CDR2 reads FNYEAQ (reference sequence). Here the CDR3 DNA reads TGTGCCAGCAGCTTACAGGGGCTAGCGGGAGGAGTATACCACAATGAGCAGTTCTTC. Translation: CASSLQGLAGGVYHNEQFF.

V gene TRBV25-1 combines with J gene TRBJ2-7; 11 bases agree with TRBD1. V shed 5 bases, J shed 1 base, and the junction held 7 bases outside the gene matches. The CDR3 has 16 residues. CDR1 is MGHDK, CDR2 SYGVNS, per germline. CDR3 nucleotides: TGTGCCAGCAGTTCCCGGACAGGGGGCGCTTCCTACGAGCAGTACTTC. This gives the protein CASSSRTGGASYEQYF.

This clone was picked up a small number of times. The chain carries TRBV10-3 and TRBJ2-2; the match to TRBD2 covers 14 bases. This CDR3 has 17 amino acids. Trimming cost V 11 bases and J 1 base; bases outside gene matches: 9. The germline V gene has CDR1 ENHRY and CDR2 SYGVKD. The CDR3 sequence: CALPGLAGVKNTGELFF. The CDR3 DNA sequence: TGTGCCCTACCGGGACTAGCGGGGGTTAAGAACACCGGGGAGCTGTTTTTT.

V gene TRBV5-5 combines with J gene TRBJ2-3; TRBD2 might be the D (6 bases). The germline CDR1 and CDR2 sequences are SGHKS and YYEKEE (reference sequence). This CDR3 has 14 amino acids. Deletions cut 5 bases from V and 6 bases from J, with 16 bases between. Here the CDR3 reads CASSGGRGGDTQYF. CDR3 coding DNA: TGTGCCAGCAGTGGGGGGAGAGGAGGGGATACGCAGTATTTT.

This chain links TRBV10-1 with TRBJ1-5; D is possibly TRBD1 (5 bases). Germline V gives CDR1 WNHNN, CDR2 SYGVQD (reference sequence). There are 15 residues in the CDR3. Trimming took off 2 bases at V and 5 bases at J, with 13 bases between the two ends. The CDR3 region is CASSEAGGVDQPQHF. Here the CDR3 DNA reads TGCGCCAGCAGTGAGGCGGGGGGGGTGGATCAGCCCCAGCATTTT.

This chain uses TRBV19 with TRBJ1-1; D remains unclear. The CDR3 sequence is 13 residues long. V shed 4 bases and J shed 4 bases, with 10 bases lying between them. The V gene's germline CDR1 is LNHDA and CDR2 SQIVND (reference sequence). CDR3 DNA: TGTGCCAGTAGTAGAGAGGGAGGCACTGAAGCTTTCTTT. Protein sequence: CASSREGGTEAFF.

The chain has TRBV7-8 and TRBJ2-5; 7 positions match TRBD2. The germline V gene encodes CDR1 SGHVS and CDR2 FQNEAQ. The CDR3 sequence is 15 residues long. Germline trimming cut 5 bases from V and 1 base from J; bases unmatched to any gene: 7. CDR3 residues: CASSGEREAQETQYF. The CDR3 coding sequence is TGTGCCAGCAGCGGAGAACGGGAGGCCCAAGAGACCCAGTACTTC. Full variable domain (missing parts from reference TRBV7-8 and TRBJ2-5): GAGVSQSPRYKVAKRGQDVALRCDPISGHVSLFWYQQALGQGPEFLTYFQNEAQLDKSGLPSDRFFAERPEGSVSTLKIQRTQQEDSAVYLCASSGEREAQETQYFGPGTRLLVL.

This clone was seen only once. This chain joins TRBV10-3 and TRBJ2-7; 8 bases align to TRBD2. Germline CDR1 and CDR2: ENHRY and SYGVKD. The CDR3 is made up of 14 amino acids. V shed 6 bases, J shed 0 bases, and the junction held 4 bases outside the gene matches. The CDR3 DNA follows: TGTGCCATCAGCCCCGGGACTAGCTCCTACGAGCAGTACTTC. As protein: CAISPGTSSYEQYF.

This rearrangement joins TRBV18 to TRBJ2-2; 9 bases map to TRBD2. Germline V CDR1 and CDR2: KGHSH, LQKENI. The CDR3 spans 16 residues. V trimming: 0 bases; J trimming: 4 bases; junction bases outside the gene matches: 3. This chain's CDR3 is CASSPPSGGPTGELFF. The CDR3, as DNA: TGTGCCAGCTCACCACCGAGCGGGGGGCCCACCGGGGAGCTGTTTTTT.

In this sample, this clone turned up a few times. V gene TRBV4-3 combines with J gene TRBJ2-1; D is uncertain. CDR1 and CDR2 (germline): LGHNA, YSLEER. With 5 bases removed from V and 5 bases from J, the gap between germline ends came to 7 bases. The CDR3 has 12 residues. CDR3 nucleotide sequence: TGCGCCAGCAGCGAGAATCACAATGAGCAGTTCTTC. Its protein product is CASSENHNEQFF.

CDR3 in DNA: TGTGCCAGCTCACCGACAGGGGGGATAATGAACACTGAAGCTTTCTTT. This sequence encodes CASSPTGGIMNTEAFF. The chain has TRBV18 and TRBJ1-1, with 9 nucleotides matching TRBD1. CDR3 length: 16 amino acids. Germline trimming cut 3 bases from V and 0 bases from J; bases unmatched to any gene: 5. Germline CDR1 reads KGHSH; CDR2 reads LQKENI.

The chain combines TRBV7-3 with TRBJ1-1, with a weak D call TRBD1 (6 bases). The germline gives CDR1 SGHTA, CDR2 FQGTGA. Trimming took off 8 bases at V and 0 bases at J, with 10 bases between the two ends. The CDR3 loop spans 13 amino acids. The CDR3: CASGQGLNTEAFF. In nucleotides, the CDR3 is TGTGCCAGCGGGCAGGGGCTGAACACTGAAGCTTTCTTT.

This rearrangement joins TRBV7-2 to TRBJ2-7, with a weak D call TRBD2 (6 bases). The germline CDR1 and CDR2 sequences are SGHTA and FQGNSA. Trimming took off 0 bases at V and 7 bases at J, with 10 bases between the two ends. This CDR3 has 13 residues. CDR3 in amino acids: CASSLALATEQYF. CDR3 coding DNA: TGTGCCAGCAGCTTAGCCCTAGCGACGGAGCAGTACTTC.

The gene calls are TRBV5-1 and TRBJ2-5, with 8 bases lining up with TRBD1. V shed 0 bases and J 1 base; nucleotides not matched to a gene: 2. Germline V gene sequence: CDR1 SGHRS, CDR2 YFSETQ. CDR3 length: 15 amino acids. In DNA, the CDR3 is TGCGCCAGCAGCTTGGCCGGACAGGGCCAAGAGACCCAGTACTTC. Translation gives CASSLAGQGQETQYF.

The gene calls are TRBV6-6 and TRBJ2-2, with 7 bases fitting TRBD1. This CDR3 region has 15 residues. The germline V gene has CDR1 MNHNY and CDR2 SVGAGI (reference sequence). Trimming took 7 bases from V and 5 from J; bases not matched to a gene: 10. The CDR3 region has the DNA TGTGCCAGCACCGTCTTGAGGGGGCGGACCGGGGAGCTGTTTTTT. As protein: CASTVLRGRTGELFF.

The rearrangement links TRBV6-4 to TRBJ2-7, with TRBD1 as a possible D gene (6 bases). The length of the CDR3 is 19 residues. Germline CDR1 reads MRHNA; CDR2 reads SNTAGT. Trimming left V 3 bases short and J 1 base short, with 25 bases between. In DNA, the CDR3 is TGTGCCAGCAGTGATCAGTTGGAAGGTCTAGCCCAGGGGTCCTACGAGCAGTACTTC. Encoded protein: CASSDQLEGLAQGSYEQYF.

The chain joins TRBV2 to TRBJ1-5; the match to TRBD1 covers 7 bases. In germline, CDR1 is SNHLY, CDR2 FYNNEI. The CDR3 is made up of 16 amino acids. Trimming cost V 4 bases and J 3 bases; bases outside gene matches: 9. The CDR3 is CASSGDRDRLNQPQHF. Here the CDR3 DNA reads TGTGCCAGCAGTGGGGACCGGGACAGACTCAATCAGCCCCAGCATTTT.

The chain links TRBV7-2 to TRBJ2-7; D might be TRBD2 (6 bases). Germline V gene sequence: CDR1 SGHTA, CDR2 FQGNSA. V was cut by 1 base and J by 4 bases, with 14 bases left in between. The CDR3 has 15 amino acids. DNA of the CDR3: TGTGCCAGCAGCTTAGAGGGAGGTTCCCGTTACGAGCAGTACTTC. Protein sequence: CASSLEGGSRYEQYF.

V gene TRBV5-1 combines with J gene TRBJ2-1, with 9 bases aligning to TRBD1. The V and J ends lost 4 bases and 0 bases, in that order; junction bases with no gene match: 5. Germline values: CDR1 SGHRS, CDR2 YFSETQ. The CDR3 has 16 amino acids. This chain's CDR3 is CASSRTGDSSYNEQFF. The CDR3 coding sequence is TGCGCCAGCAGCCGGACAGGGGACAGCTCCTACAATGAGCAGTTCTTC.

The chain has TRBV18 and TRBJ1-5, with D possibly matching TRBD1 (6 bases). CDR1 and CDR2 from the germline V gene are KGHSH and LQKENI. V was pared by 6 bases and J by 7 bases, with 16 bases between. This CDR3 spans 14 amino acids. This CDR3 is CASSGNRDGQPQHF. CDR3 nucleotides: TGTGCCAGCTCGGGCAACAGGGACGGCCAGCCCCAGCATTTT.

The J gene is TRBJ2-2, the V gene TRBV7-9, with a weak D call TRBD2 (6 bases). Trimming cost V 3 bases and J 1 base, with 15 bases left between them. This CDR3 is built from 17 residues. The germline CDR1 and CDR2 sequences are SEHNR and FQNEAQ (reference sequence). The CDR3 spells CASSFLTSGVNTGELFF. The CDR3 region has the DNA TGTGCCAGCAGCTTTTTGACATCGGGGGTGAACACCGGGGAGCTGTTTTTT. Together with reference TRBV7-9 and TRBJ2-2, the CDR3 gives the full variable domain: DTGVSQNPRHKITKRGQNVTFRCDPISEHNRLYWYRQTLGQGPEFLTYFQNEAQLEKSRLLSDRFSAERPKGSFSTLEIQRTEQGDSAMYLCASSFLTSGVNTGELFFGEGSRLTVL.

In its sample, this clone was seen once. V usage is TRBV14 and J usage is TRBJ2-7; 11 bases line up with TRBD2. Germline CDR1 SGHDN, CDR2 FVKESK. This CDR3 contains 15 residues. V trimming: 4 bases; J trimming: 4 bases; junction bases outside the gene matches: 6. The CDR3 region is CASSLNSGGVYEQYF. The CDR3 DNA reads TGTGCCAGCAGCCTTAATAGCGGGGGGGTTTACGAGCAGTACTTC.

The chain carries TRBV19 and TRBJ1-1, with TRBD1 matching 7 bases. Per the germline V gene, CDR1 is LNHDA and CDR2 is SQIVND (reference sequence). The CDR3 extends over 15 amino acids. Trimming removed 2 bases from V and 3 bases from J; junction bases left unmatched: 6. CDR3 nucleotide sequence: TGTGCCAGTAGTATACCGGGACAGAAGTACACTGAAGCTTTCTTT. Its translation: CASSIPGQKYTEAFF.

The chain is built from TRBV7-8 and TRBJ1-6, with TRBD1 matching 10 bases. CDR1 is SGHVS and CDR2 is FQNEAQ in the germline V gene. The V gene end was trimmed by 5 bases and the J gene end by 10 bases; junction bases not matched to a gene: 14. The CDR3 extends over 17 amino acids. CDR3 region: CASSEGVRGQGRSPLHF. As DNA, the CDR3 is TGTGCCAGCAGCGAGGGGGTTAGGGGACAGGGGCGATCACCCCTCCACTTT.

As DNA, the CDR3 is TGTGCCAGCAGCCGTTTGGACACGAACACCGGGGAGCTGTTTTTT. Protein: CASSRLDTNTGELFF. This chain uses TRBV9 with TRBJ2-2, with a weak D call TRBD1 (5 bases). The length of the CDR3 is 15 residues. The germline V gene encodes CDR1 SGDLS and CDR2 YYNGEE. Trimming stripped 4 bases from V and 0 bases from J, with 10 bases between.

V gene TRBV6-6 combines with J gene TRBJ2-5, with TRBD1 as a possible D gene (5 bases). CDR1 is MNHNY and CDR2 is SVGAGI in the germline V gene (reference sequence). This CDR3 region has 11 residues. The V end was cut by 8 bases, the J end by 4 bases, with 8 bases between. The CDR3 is CASLRGETQYF. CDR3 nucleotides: TGTGCCAGCTTAAGGGGAGAGACCCAGTACTTC.

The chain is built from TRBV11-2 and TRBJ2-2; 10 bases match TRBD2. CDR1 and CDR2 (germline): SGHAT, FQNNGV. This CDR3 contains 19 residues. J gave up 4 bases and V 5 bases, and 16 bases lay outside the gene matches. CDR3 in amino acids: CASSLIVEAGGPTTGELFF. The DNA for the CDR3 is TGTGCCAGCAGCCTCATAGTCGAAGCGGGGGGGCCTACCACCGGGGAGCTGTTTTTT.

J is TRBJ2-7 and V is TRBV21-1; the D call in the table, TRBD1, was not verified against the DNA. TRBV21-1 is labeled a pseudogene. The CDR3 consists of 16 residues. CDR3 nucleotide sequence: TGTGCCAGCAGCGCCCGACGGACAGGGGGATTAGACGAGCAGTACTTC. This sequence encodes CASSARRTGGLDEQYF.

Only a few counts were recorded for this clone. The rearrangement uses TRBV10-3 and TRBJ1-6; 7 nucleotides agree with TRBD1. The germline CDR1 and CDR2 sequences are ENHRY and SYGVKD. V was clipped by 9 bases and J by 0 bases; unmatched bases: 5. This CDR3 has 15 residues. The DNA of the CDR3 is TGTGCCATTCGACAGGGCCTCTCCTATAATTCACCCCTCCACTTT. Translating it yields CAIRQGLSYNSPLHF.

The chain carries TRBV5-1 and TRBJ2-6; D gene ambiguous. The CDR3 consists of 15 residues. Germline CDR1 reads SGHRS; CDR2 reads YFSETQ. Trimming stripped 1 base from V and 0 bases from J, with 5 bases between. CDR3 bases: TGCGCCAGCAGCTTGTATGTCTCTGGGGCCAACGTCCTGACTTTC. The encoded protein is CASSLYVSGANVLTF.

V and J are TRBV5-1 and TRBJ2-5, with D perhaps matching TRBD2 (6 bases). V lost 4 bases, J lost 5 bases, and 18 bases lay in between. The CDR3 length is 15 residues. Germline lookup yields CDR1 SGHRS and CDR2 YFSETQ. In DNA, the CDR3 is TGCGCCAGCAGCACTGGGGACTCCGCCCAGGAGACCCAGTACTTC. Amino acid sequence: CASSTGDSAQETQYF.

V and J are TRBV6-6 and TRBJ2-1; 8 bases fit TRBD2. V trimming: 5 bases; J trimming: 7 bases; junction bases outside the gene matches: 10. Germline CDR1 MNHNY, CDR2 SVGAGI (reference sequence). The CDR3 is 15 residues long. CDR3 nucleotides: TGTGCCAGCAGTGAGTCGAGCGGGGGAATGAATGAGCAGTTCTTC. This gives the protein CASSESSGGMNEQFF.